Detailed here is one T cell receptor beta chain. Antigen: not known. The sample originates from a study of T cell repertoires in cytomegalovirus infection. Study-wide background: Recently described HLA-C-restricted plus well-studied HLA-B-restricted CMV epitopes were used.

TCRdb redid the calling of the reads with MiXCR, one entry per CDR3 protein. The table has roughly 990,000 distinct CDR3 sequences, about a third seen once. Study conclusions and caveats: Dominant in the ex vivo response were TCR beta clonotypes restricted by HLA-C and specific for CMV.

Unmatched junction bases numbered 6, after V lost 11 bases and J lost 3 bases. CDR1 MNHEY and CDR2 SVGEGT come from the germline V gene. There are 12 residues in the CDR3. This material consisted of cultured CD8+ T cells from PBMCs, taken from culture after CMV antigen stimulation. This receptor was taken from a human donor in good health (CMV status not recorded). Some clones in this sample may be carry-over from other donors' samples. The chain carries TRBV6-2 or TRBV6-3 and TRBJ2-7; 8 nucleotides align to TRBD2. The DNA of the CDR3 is TGTGCCTCGACGGGAGGGGACTACGAGCAGTACTTC. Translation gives CASTGGDYEQYF.